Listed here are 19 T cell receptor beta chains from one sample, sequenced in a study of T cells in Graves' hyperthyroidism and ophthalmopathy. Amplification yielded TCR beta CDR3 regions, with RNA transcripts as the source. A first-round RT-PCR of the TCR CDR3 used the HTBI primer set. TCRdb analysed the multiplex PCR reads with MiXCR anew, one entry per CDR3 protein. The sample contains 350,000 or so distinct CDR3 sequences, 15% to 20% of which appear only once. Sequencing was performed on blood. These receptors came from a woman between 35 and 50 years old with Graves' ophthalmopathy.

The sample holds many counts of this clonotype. The CDR3 DNA is TGTGCCAGCAGTTTCATTACTAGCTTTAACGAGCAGTACTTC. It codes for CASSFITSFNEQYF. The rearrangement joins TRBV27 to TRBJ2-7; weak D call: TRBD2 (6 bases). The CDR3 covers 14 residues. The V end lost 3 bases, the J end lost 5 bases, and 14 bases lay between the germline ends. The germline gives CDR1 MNHEY, CDR2 SMNVEV (reference sequence).

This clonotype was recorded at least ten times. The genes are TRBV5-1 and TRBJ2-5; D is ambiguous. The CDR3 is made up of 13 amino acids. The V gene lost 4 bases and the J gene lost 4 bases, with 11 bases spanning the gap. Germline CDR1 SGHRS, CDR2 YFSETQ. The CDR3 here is CASSVFPGETQYF. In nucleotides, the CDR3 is TGCGCCAGCAGCGTTTTCCCCGGAGAGACCCAGTACTTC.

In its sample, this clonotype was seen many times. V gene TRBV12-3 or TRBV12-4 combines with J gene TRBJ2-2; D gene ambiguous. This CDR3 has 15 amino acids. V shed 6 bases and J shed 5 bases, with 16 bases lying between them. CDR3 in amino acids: CASSPHPVGTGELFF. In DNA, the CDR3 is TGTGCCAGCAGCCCCCACCCCGTTGGAACCGGGGAGCTGTTTTTT.

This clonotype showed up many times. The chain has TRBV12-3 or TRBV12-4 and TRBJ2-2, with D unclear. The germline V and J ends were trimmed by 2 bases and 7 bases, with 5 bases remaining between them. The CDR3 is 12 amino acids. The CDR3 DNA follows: TGTGCCAGCAGTTTATCGGTCGGGGAGCTGTTTTTT. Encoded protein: CASSLSVGELFF.

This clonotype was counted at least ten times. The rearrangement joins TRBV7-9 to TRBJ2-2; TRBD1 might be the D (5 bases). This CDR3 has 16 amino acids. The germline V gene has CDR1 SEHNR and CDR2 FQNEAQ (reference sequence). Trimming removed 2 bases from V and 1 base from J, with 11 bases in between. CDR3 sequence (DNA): TGTGCCAGCAGCTTATGGGGCAGGGTGAACACCGGGGAGCTGTTTTTT. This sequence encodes CASSLWGRVNTGELFF.

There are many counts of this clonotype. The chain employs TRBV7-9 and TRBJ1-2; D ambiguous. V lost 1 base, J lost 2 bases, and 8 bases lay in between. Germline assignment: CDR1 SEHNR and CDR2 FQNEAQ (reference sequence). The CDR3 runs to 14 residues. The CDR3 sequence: CASSLDTENYGYTF. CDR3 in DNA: TGTGCCAGCAGCTTAGACACAGAGAACTATGGCTACACCTTC.

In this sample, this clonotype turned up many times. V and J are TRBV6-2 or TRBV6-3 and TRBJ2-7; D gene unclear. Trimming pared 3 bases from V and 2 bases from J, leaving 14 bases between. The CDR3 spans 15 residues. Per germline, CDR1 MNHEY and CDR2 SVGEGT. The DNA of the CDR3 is TGTGCCAGCAGTTATGGTTTGTACAGACCCTACGAGCAGTACTTC. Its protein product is CASSYGLYRPYEQYF.

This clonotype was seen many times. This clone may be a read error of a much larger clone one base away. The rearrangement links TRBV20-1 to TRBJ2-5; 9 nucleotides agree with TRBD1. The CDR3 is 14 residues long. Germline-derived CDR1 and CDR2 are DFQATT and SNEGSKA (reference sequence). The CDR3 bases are TGCGGTGCTAGAGTCAACAGGGGGCAGCGGACCCAGTACTTC. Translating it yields CGARVNRGQRTQYF.

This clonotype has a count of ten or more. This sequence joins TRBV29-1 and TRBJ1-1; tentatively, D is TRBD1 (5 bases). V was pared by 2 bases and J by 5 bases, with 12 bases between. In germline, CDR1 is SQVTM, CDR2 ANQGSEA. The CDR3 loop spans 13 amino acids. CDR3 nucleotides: TGCAGCGTTGAAAAGGGTCGGGGGACTGAAGCTTTCTTT. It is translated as CSVEKGRGTEAFF.

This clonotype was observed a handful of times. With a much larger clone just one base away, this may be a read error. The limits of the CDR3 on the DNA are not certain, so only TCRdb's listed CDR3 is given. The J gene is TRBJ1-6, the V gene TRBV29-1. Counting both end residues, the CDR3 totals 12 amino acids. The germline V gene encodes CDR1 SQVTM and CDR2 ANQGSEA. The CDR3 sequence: CSVAEGNSPLYF.

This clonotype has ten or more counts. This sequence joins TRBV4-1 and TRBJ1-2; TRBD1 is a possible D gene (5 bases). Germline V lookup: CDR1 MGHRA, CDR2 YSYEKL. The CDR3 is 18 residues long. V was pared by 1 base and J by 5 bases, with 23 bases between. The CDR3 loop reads CASSQAAPPGLTSYGYTF. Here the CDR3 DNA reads TGCGCCAGCAGCCAAGCTGCGCCCCCGGGACTGACTTCTTATGGCTACACCTTC.

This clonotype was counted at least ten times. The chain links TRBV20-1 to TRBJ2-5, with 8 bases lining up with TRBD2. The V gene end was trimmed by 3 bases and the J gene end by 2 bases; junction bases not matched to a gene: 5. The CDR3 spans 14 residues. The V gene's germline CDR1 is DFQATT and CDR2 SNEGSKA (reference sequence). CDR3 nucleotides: TGCAGTGCTAGGTCGGGAGGGGGTCAAGAGACCCAGTACTTC. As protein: CSARSGGGQETQYF.

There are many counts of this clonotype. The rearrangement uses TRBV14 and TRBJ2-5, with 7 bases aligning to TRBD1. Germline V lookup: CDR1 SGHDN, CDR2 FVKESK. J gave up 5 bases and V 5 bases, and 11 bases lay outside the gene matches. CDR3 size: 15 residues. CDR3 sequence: CASSETGSPQETQYF. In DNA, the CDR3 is TGTGCCAGCAGCGAGACAGGGAGTCCTCAGGAGACCCAGTACTTC. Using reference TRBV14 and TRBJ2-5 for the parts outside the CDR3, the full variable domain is EAGVTQFPSHSVIEKGQTVTLRCDPISGHDNLYWYRRVMGKEIKFLLHFVKESKQDESGMPNNRFLAERTGGTYSTLKVQPAELEDSGVYFCASSETGSPQETQYFGPGTRLLVL.

The CDR3 loop reads CATRIGTSGPQETQYF. The CDR3 DNA follows: TGTGCCACCAGGATCGGGACTAGCGGACCTCAAGAGACCCAGTACTTC. The chain uses TRBV15 and TRBJ2-5; 11 bases map to TRBD2. The CDR3 covers 16 residues. Trimming removed 6 bases from V and 2 bases from J; junction bases left unmatched: 8. CDR1 and CDR2 (germline): LNHNV, YYDKDF (reference sequence).

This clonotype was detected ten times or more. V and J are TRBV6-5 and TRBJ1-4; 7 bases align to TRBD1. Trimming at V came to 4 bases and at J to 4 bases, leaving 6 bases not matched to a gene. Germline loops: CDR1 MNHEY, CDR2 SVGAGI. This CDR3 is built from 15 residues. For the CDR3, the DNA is TGTGCCAGCAGTTCCCTAGGGGGCGGTAATGAAAAACTGTTTTTT. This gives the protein CASSSLGGGNEKLFF.

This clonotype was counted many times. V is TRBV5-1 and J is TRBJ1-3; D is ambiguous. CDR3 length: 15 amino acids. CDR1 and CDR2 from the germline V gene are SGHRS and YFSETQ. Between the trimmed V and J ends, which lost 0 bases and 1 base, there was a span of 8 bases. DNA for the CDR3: TGCGCCAGCAGCTTGGATTTGGGGTCTGGAAACACCATATATTTT. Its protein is CASSLDLGSGNTIYF.

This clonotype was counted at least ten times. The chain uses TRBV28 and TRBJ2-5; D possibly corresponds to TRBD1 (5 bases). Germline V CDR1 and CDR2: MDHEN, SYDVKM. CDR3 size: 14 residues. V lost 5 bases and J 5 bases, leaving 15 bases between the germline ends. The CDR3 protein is CASSQNPGLETQYF. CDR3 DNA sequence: TGTGCCAGCAGTCAAAACCCAGGGTTGGAGACCCAGTACTTC.

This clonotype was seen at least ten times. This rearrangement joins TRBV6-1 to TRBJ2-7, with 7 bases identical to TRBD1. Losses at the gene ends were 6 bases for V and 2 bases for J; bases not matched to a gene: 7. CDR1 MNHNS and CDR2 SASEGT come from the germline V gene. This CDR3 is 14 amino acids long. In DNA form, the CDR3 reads TGTGCCAGCAGGTCGACAGGGACAACCTACGAGCAGTACTTC. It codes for CASRSTGTTYEQYF.

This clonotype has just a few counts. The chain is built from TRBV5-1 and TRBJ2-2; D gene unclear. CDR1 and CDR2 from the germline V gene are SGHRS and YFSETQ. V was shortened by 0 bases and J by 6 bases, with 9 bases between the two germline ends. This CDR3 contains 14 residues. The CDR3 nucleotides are TGCGCCAGCAGCTTGGCCCGGTCTCCCGGGGAGCTGTTTTTT. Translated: CASSLARSPGELFF. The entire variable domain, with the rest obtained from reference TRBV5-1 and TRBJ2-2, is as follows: KAGVTQTPRYLIKTRGQQVTLSCSPISGHRSVSWYQQTPGQGLQFLFEYFSETQRNKGNFPGRFSGRQFSNSRSEMNVSTLELGDSALYLCASSLARSPGELFFGEGSRLTVL.